This is a list of T cell receptor beta chains from one sample in a study of cytomegalovirus exposure and HLA in healthy donors. The data were produced by immunoSEQ multiplex PCR, yet TCRdb's version contains in-frame clones alone and is incomplete. The table has about 85,000 clones, around four fifths seen once. The sequenced material came from PBMCs. The receptors were gathered from a boy aged 10-17 years in good health and CMV-seronegative. Both conserved end residues are part of each CDR3. A D gene is named only where the DNA matches it firmly. Clone size is stated in some rows and not others, as once, few, many or a class when expanded.

J,D,V,length,size,DNA,CDR3
TRBJ2-1,-,TRBV14,14,once,TGTGCCAGCAGCCCACAGGGCATAATCGATGAGCAGTTCTTC,CASSPQGIIDEQFF
TRBJ2-7,-,TRBV6-1,20,-,TGTGCCAGCAGTGAATGGGGGCCGGACAGCTTATCTATAGACCCCTACGAGCAGTACTTC,CASSEWGPDSLSIDPYEQYF
TRBJ2-7,-,TRBV7-9,12,-,TGTGCCAGCAGCTCTAGCTCCTACGAGCAGTACTTC,CASSSSSYEQYF
TRBJ2-5,TRBD2,TRBV6-5,15,few,TGTGCCAGCACCCGACTAGCGGGGGGCCAAGAGACCCAGTACTTC,CASTRLAGGQETQYF
TRBJ2-2,-,TRBV6-4,14,-,TGTGCCAGCAGACAACAGTACCAAACCGGGGAGCTGTTTTTT,CASRQQYQTGELFF
TRBJ2-7,TRBD1,TRBV6-1,15,-,TGTGCCAGCAGTGTACAAACAGGGGGTGGCTACGAGCAGTACTTC,CASSVQTGGGYEQYF
TRBJ1-6,-,TRBV18,14,-,TGTGCCAGCTCACCTAGCCCCATCGATTCACCCCTCCACTTT,CASSPSPIDSPLHF
TRBJ2-2,TRBD2,TRBV7-9,16,-,TGTGCCAGCAGCTTAGTGGGGCGAGCGGGGACCGGGGAGCTGTTTTTT,CASSLVGRAGTGELFF
TRBJ2-7,-,TRBV21-1,14,few,TGTGCCAGCAGTTCTACGGGGGGAGCCTACGAGCAGTACTTC,CASSSTGGAYEQYF
TRBJ2-7,TRBD1,TRBV28,15,-,TGTGCCAGCGATAGGCGACAGGGGGTCTCCTACGAGCAGTACTTC,CASDRRQGVSYEQYF
TRBJ2-6,-,TRBV28,14,-,TGTGCCAGCAGTTTTACAGGTGGGGCCAACGTCCTGACTTTC,CASSFTGGANVLTF
TRBJ1-2,TRBD1,TRBV25-1,14,-,TGTGCCAGCAGGAGGACAGGGGACAACTATGGCTACACCTTC,CASRRTGDNYGYTF
TRBJ2-1,-,TRBV29-1,13,-,TGCAGCGTTGGCCGACTAGTCCGCAATGAGCAGTTCTTC,CSVGRLVRNEQFF
TRBJ2-3,-,TRBV25-1,15,-,TGTGCCAGCAGTGATCACAGACTATCCCAAGATACGCAGTATTTT,CASSDHRLSQDTQYF
TRBJ1-5,TRBD1,TRBV30,15,-,TGTGCCTGGAGTTTGGGACAGTATAGCAATCAGCCCCAGCATTTT,CAWSLGQYSNQPQHF
TRBJ1-4,TRBD1,TRBV7-6,19,few,TGTGCCAGCAGCTTAGGTGAATGGTTTATCGGACAGGGAGAAGAAAAACTGTTTTTT,CASSLGEWFIGQGEEKLFF
TRBJ1-1,TRBD1,TRBV19,13,-,TGTGCCAGTAGTTCTAACAGGGGGACTGAAGCTTTCTTT,CASSSNRGTEAFF
TRBJ2-1,TRBD2,TRBV28,17,-,TGTGCCAGCAGTTTATACCAGCGGGGGGCCGCCTACAATGAGCAGTTCTTC,CASSLYQRGAAYNEQFF
TRBJ1-2,-,TRBV11-2,11,-,TGTGCCAGCAGCCCGGGGTATGGCTACACCTTC,CASSPGYGYTF
TRBJ2-5,TRBD2,TRBV15,17,-,TGTGCCACCAGCAGAGGCGGAACTAGCGGGTTACAAGAGACCCAGTACTTC,CATSRGGTSGLQETQYF
TRBJ2-2,TRBD1,TRBV7-3,14,-,TGTGCCAGCAGCTTCGAGGGGGCGACCGGGGAGCTGTTTTTT,CASSFEGATGELFF
TRBJ1-1,TRBD1,TRBV27,13,-,TGTGCCAGCAGTTGGGACAGGGCTTTTGAAGCTTTCTTT,CASSWDRAFEAFF
TRBJ2-2,-,TRBV15,14,-,TGTGCCACCAGCAGAGATGGGGGGATAGGGGAGCTGTTTTTT,CATSRDGGIGELFF
TRBJ2-1,-,TRBV4-3,18,once,TGCGCCAGCAGCCAAGAGATCTTCCGGGACACCGCGGACAATGAGCAGTTCTTC,CASSQEIFRDTADNEQFF
TRBJ2-7,-,TRBV28,11,-,TGTGCCAGCAGTTTCGCCTACGAGCAGTACTTC,CASSFAYEQYF
TRBJ1-1,-,TRBV6-4,14,-,TGTGCCAGCCCCATGTGGCAGGGTGTTCCTGAAGCTTTCTTT,CASPMWQGVPEAFF
TRBJ1-1,-,TRBV11-3,13,-,TGTGCCAGCAGCTTAGGAGGGAACACTGAAGCTTTCTTT,CASSLGGNTEAFF
TRBJ1-1,-,TRBV27,12,-,TGTGCCAGCAGGCGGGGGAACACTGAAGCTTTCTTT,CASRRGNTEAFF
TRBJ2-2,TRBD1,TRBV5-6,14,-,TGTGCCAGCAGCCGGGACAGGGTGGTCGGGGAGCTGTTTTTT,CASSRDRVVGELFF
TRBJ2-3,TRBD1,TRBV29-1,15,once,TGCAGCGTCTGCGTATCGCAGGGGGCTGGAGATACGCAGTATTTT,CSVCVSQGAGDTQYF
TRBJ2-1,TRBD1,TRBV13,17,-,TGTGCCAGCAGCTATTCCCCGGGACAGGGGTCAGGCAATGAGCAGTTCTTC,CASSYSPGQGSGNEQFF
TRBJ1-2,TRBD1,TRBV9,14,-,TGTGCCAGCACTCGACAGGGCTATTCCTATGGCTACACCTTC,CASTRQGYSYGYTF
TRBJ1-1,-,TRBV7-2,14,once,TGTGCCAGCAGCTCTGACAGAGCGAACACTGAAGCTTTCTTT,CASSSDRANTEAFF
TRBJ2-6,-,TRBV4-3,17,-,TGCGCCAGCAGCCAAGATAGAGGAAGCTCTGGGGCCAACGTCCTGACTTTC,CASSQDRGSSGANVLTF
TRBJ2-6,-,TRBV28,17,-,TGTGCCAGCAGTTCCCGGGTCTTTGGAGCTGGGGCCAACGTCCTGACTTTC,CASSSRVFGAGANVLTF
TRBJ1-1,TRBD1,TRBV27,13,-,TGTGCCAGCAGACCTACAGGGGGCACTGAAGCTTTCTTT,CASRPTGGTEAFF
TRBJ2-1,TRBD2,TRBV5-6,16,-,TGTGCCAGCAGCCTGAGACTAGCGGGGTCATACAATGAGCAGTTCTTC,CASSLRLAGSYNEQFF
TRBJ2-3,TRBD2,TRBV10-2,15,once,TGCGCCAGCAGAGGGCGGGAGAGGTACACAGATACGCAGTATTTT,CASRGRERYTDTQYF
TRBJ2-5,-,TRBV14,13,-,TGTGCCAGCGCGGCGGGGCCGCGGGAGACCCAGTACTTC,CASAAGPRETQYF
TRBJ2-7,-,TRBV7-9,13,-,TGTGCCAGCAGCTCTTCAGTGGCCTCGGAGCAGTACTTC,CASSSSVASEQYF
TRBJ2-7,TRBD2,TRBV4-3,15,-,TGCGCCAGCAGCCAAGGAGTTAGCGGGGGGTACGAGCAGTACTTC,CASSQGVSGGYEQYF
TRBJ2-5,TRBD2,TRBV7-2,19,-,TGTGCCAGCAGCTTAGCCGGGTTTGCGGGCGGGAGGGGGCAAGAGACCCAGTACTTC,CASSLAGFAGGRGQETQYF
TRBJ2-1,TRBD1,TRBV29-1,15,-,TGCAGCGTTCCAAAAGGGGGACAGTTGTACAATGAGCAGTTCTTC,CSVPKGGQLYNEQFF
TRBJ2-7,TRBD1,TRBV18,14,-,TGTGCCAGCTCACCCGGGACAGGGGGCTACGAGCAGTACTTC,CASSPGTGGYEQYF
TRBJ2-7,-,TRBV7-6,14,-,TGTGCCAGCAGCCAGCTGGGCAGGTCCTACGAGCAGTACTTC,CASSQLGRSYEQYF